These 25 T cell receptor beta chains originate from one sample sequenced in a study of human T cells and chemical hapten exposure. The template was total RNA from unfractionated whole blood. The library gave individual cDNA molecules unique molecular identifiers. TCRdb re-called the reads through MiXCR, storing one row per CDR3 protein. The profile shows around 120,000 distinct CDR3 sequences, 6.5% to 10% of them singletons. Material for sequencing was whole blood. The source of these receptors is a human donor in good health. Some clones in this sample may be carry-over from other donors' samples.

This clonotype showed up many times. The rearrangement uses TRBV14 and TRBJ1-6; no definite D call. Germline values: CDR1 SGHDN, CDR2 FVKESK. V dropped 3 bases and J dropped 5 bases, with 8 bases sitting between them. The CDR3 length is 14 residues. The CDR3 loop is CASSQNRDNSPLHF. For the CDR3, the DNA is TGTGCCAGCAGCCAGAACAGAGATAATTCACCCCTCCACTTT.

The V and J genes are TRBV7-9 and TRBJ2-1, with 8 bases lining up with TRBD2. The V gene end was trimmed by 1 base and the J gene end by 4 bases; junction bases not matched to a gene: 6. The CDR3 has 16 residues. Per the germline V gene, CDR1 is SEHNR and CDR2 is FQNEAQ (reference sequence). Here the CDR3 DNA reads TGTGCCAGCAGCTTAGTCGGGACTAGGCTATACAATGAGCAGTTCTTC. It codes for CASSLVGTRLYNEQFF.

This clonotype was detected ten times or more. This chain connects TRBV9 to TRBJ1-1; 9 bases are a match to TRBD1. Germline V gene data show CDR1 as SGDLS and CDR2 as YYNGEE. After removal of 0 bases from V and 2 bases from J, the junction contained 5 bases not matched to a gene. The CDR3 has 16 residues. The CDR3 region is CASSVGGTGTNTEAFF. Written as DNA, the CDR3 is TGTGCCAGCAGCGTAGGAGGGACAGGGACTAACACTGAAGCTTTCTTT. The full variable domain, with the rest looked up from reference TRBV9 and TRBJ1-1, is DSGVTQTPKHLITATGQRVTLRCSPRSGDLSVYWYQQSLDQGLQFLIQYYNGEERAKGNILERFSAQQFPDLHSELNLSSLELGDSALYFCASSVGGTGTNTEAFFGQGTRLTVV.

The chain is built from TRBV12-3 or TRBV12-4 and TRBJ2-1, with 7 bases matching TRBD1. V gave up 7 bases and J gave up 1 base; unmatched junction bases: 10. The CDR3 is 16 amino acids. The CDR3 DNA sequence: TGTGCCAGCACCCCGAGACAGGGCCGGTCCTACAATGAGCAGTTCTTC. It translates to CASTPRQGRSYNEQFF.

This clonotype was observed a handful of times. The CDR3 DNA reads as TGTGCCAGCAGCCAATCCGACAGGGGAGAGGCCGGGGAGCTGTTTTTT. It is translated as CASSQSDRGEAGELFF. V usage is TRBV3-1 and J usage is TRBJ2-2, with 8 bases aligning to TRBD1. The V and J ends lost 2 bases and 6 bases, in that order; junction bases with no gene match: 8. The germline V gene has CDR1 LGHDT and CDR2 YNNKEL (reference sequence). The CDR3 length is 16 residues.

Many counts were recorded for this clonotype. The chain recombines TRBV12-3 or TRBV12-4 with TRBJ1-5, with TRBD1 matching 9 bases. The CDR3 runs to 17 residues. Trimming at V came to 3 bases and at J to 2 bases, leaving 8 bases not matched to a gene. CDR3 bases: TGTGCCAGCAGTTTTGTCGGAACAGGGGGCGGCAATCAGCCCCAGCATTTT. This gives the protein CASSFVGTGGGNQPQHF.

This clonotype has more than one count but fewer than ten. The rearrangement uses TRBV6-2 or TRBV6-3 and TRBJ2-7, with D unclear. Germline assignment: CDR1 MNHEY and CDR2 SVGEGT. Trimming stripped 4 bases from V and 5 bases from J, with 9 bases between. This CDR3 contains 12 residues. The CDR3, as DNA: TGTGCCAGCAGTTTAGGAGACCACGAGCAGTACTTC. Its protein is CASSLGDHEQYF.

This clonotype has a count of ten or more. The genes are TRBV11-2 and TRBJ2-7, with TRBD1 matching over 7 bases. This CDR3 has 13 amino acids. V shed 6 bases and J 3 bases; nucleotides not matched to a gene: 5. CDR1 and CDR2 (germline): SGHAT, FQNNGV. DNA for the CDR3: TGTGCCAGCAGAACCTCAGGGGGCTACGAGCAGTACTTC. Translating gives CASRTSGGYEQYF.

The chain joins TRBV6-1 to TRBJ1-5; TRBD1 agrees at 9 bases. CDR3 length: 17 residues. Trimming took 6 bases from V and 2 from J; bases not matched to a gene: 11. Germline V lookup: CDR1 MNHNS, CDR2 SASEGT. CDR3 amino acids: CASRDGTGLSGNQPQHF. The CDR3 DNA sequence: TGTGCCAGCAGAGATGGGACAGGGCTATCTGGCAATCAGCCCCAGCATTTT.

Only a few counts were recorded for this clonotype. The CDR3 DNA sequence: TGTGCCAGCAGTTACCGGGGCCCCGACAGGCCCTCCTACGAGCAGTACTTC. Translated, it gives CASSYRGPDRPSYEQYF. The rearrangement links TRBV6-5 to TRBJ2-7, with D maybe TRBD1 (6 bases). The CDR3 length is 17 residues. Germline-derived CDR1 and CDR2 are MNHEY and SVGAGI. Trimming stripped 2 bases from V and 0 bases from J, with 17 bases between.

The rearrangement uses TRBV11-2 and TRBJ2-1; a weak D match, TRBD2 (5 bases). The CDR3 is 14 amino acids. The germline CDR1 and CDR2 sequences are SGHAT and FQNNGV. V lost 4 bases, J lost 8 bases, and 15 bases lay in between. The CDR3 is CASSSNRLRDEQFF. DNA for the CDR3: TGTGCCAGCAGCTCCAATAGACTACGCGATGAGCAGTTCTTC.

This clonotype was picked up many times. This chain joins TRBV18 and TRBJ2-6; D might be TRBD1 (5 bases). Germline-derived CDR1 and CDR2 are KGHSH and LQKENI. V lost 6 bases and J 1 base, leaving 16 bases between the germline ends. The length of the CDR3 is 17 residues. The CDR3 reads CASSETAPGSGANVLTF. In DNA, the CDR3 is TGTGCCAGCTCGGAGACAGCCCCTGGATCTGGGGCCAACGTCCTGACTTTC.

In this sample, this clonotype turned up a few times. V and J are TRBV4-1 and TRBJ2-1; D ambiguous. CDR3 size: 17 residues. Trimming shortened V by 0 bases and J by 1 base, and 13 bases separated the two germline ends. CDR1 is MGHRA, CDR2 YSYEKL, per germline. CDR3 DNA sequence: TGCGCCAGCAGCCAAGAGGTCGGCGGTCTTTCCTACAATGAGCAGTTCTTC. Its protein is CASSQEVGGLSYNEQFF.

This clonotype was counted at least ten times. The chain is built from TRBV11-2 and TRBJ1-1, with D hard to call. The germline gives CDR1 SGHAT, CDR2 FQNNGV. V lost 5 bases and J lost 6, with 13 bases in between. This CDR3 has 13 amino acids. The CDR3 DNA reads TGTGCCAGCAGCCCCCAAGACGGGGCTGAAGCTTTCTTT. Amino acids: CASSPQDGAEAFF.

This chain uses TRBV5-1 with TRBJ2-3; 8 bases align to TRBD1. V trimming: 0 bases; J trimming: 5 bases; junction bases outside the gene matches: 8. Germline V CDR1 and CDR2: SGHRS, YFSETQ. CDR3 length equals 16 residues. In DNA form, the CDR3 reads TGCGCCAGCAGCTTGGGCATCGGGACAGGCATAGATACGCAGTATTTT. Amino acids: CASSLGIGTGIDTQYF.

In nucleotides, the CDR3 is TGTGCCAGCAGCGTAGACGGGGGGCGCATCTATGGCTACACCTTC. Translation gives CASSVDGGRIYGYTF. The chain is built from TRBV9 and TRBJ1-2, with a possible D match to TRBD1 (6 bases). V was pared by 0 bases and J by 4 bases, with 13 bases between. CDR3 length: 15 amino acids. CDR1 is SGDLS and CDR2 is YYNGEE in the germline V gene.

This clonotype occurred many times. This chain connects TRBV28 to TRBJ1-1, with unresolved D. Per the germline V gene, CDR1 is MDHEN and CDR2 is SYDVKM. V lost 3 bases to trimming and J lost 7 bases, with 6 bases between them. The CDR3 sequence is 11 residues long. The CDR3 coding sequence is TGTGCCAGCAGTTTCCGTAGTGAAGCTTTCTTT. Residues: CASSFRSEAFF.

This clonotype was detected many times. The germline gene is not matched at one end of the junction; a read error may be the cause. The V and J genes are TRBV10-3 and TRBJ2-7; 7 bases map to TRBD1. Germline V gene sequence: CDR1 ENHRY, CDR2 SYGVKD. CDR3 length equals 12 residues. As DNA, the CDR3 is TGTGCCATCAGTGAGTCGAGTGGGACAGCCCAATTC. This codes for CAISESSGTAQF.

The chain is built from TRBV2 and TRBJ2-2; no clear D. This CDR3 has 15 amino acids. The V end lost 4 bases, the J end lost 0 bases, and 9 bases lay between the germline ends. Germline V lookup: CDR1 SNHLY, CDR2 FYNNEI. In nucleotides, the CDR3 is TGTGCCAGCAGTGCCGCCAGGTCGAACACCGGGGAGCTGTTTTTT. This codes for CASSAARSNTGELFF.

At least ten counts were recorded for this clonotype. This rearrangement joins TRBV6-5 to TRBJ1-1; TRBD1 agrees at 8 bases. Germline-derived CDR1 and CDR2 are MNHEY and SVGAGI. Losses at the gene ends were 4 bases for V and 4 bases for J; bases not matched to a gene: 2. The length of the CDR3 is 13 residues. The CDR3 here is CASSSGTGTEAFF. In DNA form, the CDR3 reads TGTGCCAGCAGTTCCGGGACAGGCACTGAAGCTTTCTTT.

This clonotype was detected many times. This rearrangement joins TRBV7-2 to TRBJ1-1; unclear D gene. The CDR3 sequence is 12 residues long. Germline V gene sequence: CDR1 SGHTA, CDR2 FQGNSA. V was trimmed by 0 bases and J by 7 bases, leaving 6 bases between them. CDR3 sequence (DNA): TGTGCCAGCAGCTTAGCGGTGTTTGAAGCTTTCTTT. It codes for CASSLAVFEAFF. The variable domain in full, completed from reference TRBV7-2 and TRBJ1-1, reads GAGVSQSPSNKVTEKGKDVELRCDPISGHTALYWYRQSLGQGLEFLIYFQGNSAPDKSGLPSDRFSAERTGGSVSTLTIQRTQQEDSAVYLCASSLAVFEAFFGQGTRLTVV.

Remarks on this clonotype: The junction differs from germline at one of its ends, possibly a read error. The gene calls are TRBV7-9 and TRBJ1-4, with D possibly matching TRBD1 (5 bases). CDR1 and CDR2 from the germline V gene are SEHNR and FQNEAQ (reference sequence). The CDR3 sequence is 17 residues long. CDR3 bases: TGTGTCAGCAGCCCCCTCGCTGCAGGGATCACTAATGAAAAACTGTTTTTT. Amino acids: CVSSPLAAGITNEKLFF. The full variable domain, rest sourced from reference TRBV7-9 and TRBJ1-4, is DTGVSQNPRHKITKRGQNVTFRCDPISEHNRLYWYRQTLGQGPEFLTYFQNEAQLEKSRLLSDRFSAERPKGSFSTLEIQRTEQGDSAMYLCVSSPLAAGITNEKLFFGSGTQLSVL.

The chain combines TRBV11-2 with TRBJ2-2, with D tentatively TRBD1 (6 bases). The V gene's germline CDR1 is SGHAT and CDR2 FQNNGV. This CDR3 has 15 amino acids. Deletions cut 1 base from V and 6 bases from J, with 12 bases between. CDR3 sequence: CASSLGRGDAGELFF. CDR3 DNA: TGTGCCAGCAGCTTAGGCAGGGGAGATGCCGGGGAGCTGTTTTTT.

This clonotype was picked up a small number of times. The chain links TRBV12-3 or TRBV12-4 to TRBJ1-6, with D uncertain. There are 12 residues in the CDR3. The ends were cut back, 3 bases at V and 7 bases at J, with 4 bases in the middle. CDR3 amino acids: CASSFANSPLHF. The CDR3 DNA follows: TGTGCCAGCAGTTTCGCAAATTCACCCCTCCACTTT.

This clonotype was observed a handful of times. The chain uses TRBV27 and TRBJ2-1; tentatively, D is TRBD1 (5 bases). This CDR3 comprises 14 residues. Trimming pared 3 bases from V and 12 bases from J, leaving 18 bases between. Germline V gene sequence: CDR1 MNHEY, CDR2 SMNVEV (reference sequence). This chain's CDR3 is CASSLGSFRQLQFF. In DNA, the CDR3 is TGTGCCAGCAGTTTGGGGTCCTTTCGACAGCTGCAGTTCTTC.